The 21 T cell receptor beta chains in this list originate from one sample, sequenced in a study of blood T cell repertoires in COVID-19 (dated by TCRdb to 2018 to 2021). Libraries were made using the immunoSEQ multiplex PCR assay. TCRdb mirrors the immuneACCESS table, restricted to in-frame sequences. Some clones are absent from its copies; in checked studies, under half trace to an unresolved V gene, and the reason for the others is unknown. For this sample the table gives some 250,000 clones, of which approximately 86% were detected only once. The ten largest clones represent over 5% of the sample. What was sequenced was peripheral blood. These receptor sequences come from an older woman with COVID-19, enrolled during active disease.

The gene calls are TRBV27 and TRBJ2-5, with 9 bases aligning to TRBD2. The CDR3 sequence is 16 residues long. The V gene end was trimmed by 2 bases and the J gene end by 5 bases; junction bases not matched to a gene: 9. Germline CDR1 reads MNHEY; CDR2 reads SMNVEV (reference sequence). The CDR3: CASSLRLAGRGETQYF. The CDR3 DNA sequence: TGTGCCAGCAGTTTAAGGCTAGCGGGACGAGGGGAGACCCAGTACTTC.

The chain links TRBV11-3 to TRBJ2-5, with D possibly being TRBD1 (6 bases). V dropped 5 bases and J dropped 6 bases, with 13 bases sitting between them. The germline V gene has CDR1 SGHNT and CDR2 YENEEA. The CDR3 loop spans 13 amino acids. CDR3 coding DNA: TGTGCCAGCAGCCCCGAAGGGGGACAGACCCAGTACTTC. Its protein is CASSPEGGQTQYF.

The chain joins TRBV9 to TRBJ1-4; 7 nucleotides agree with TRBD1. CDR3 length: 15 residues. Trimming took 6 bases from V and 3 from J; bases not matched to a gene: 8. CDR1 is SGDLS, CDR2 YYNGEE, per germline. The CDR3 DNA follows: TGTGCCAGCAAGGCCCGGGACAGCCCTAATGAAAAACTGTTTTTT. This encodes CASKARDSPNEKLFF.

The genes are TRBV15 and TRBJ1-2; 12 bases are a match to TRBD1. The CDR3 length is 20 residues. In germline, CDR1 is LNHNV, CDR2 YYDKDF (reference sequence). With 0 bases clipped from V and 8 bases from J, the junction kept 19 bases outside the gene matches. The CDR3 DNA sequence: TGTGCCACCAGCAGAGATTACGGTTCAGGCCCGGGACAGGGGGCTGAGGGCTACACCTTC. It encodes CATSRDYGSGPGQGAEGYTF.

J is TRBJ2-7 and V is TRBV10-3; 11 bases fit TRBD1. The germline gives CDR1 ENHRY, CDR2 SYGVKD. There are 14 residues in the CDR3. Trimming took 6 bases from V and 4 from J; bases not matched to a gene: 5. CDR3 nucleotides: TGTGCCATCAGAGGACAGGGGGCGGTGTACGAGCAGTACTTC. Amino acids: CAIRGQGAVYEQYF.

The V gene is TRBV6-5, the J gene TRBJ1-1; no definite D call. Germline CDR1 is MNHEY and CDR2 is SVGAGI. V was cut by 2 bases and J by 10 bases, with 8 bases left in between. CDR3 length: 11 residues. The CDR3 region is CASSYMEGAFF. The CDR3 nucleotides read TGTGCCAGCAGTTACATGGAGGGAGCTTTCTTT.

The chain combines TRBV29-1 with TRBJ2-7, with D perhaps TRBD2 (6 bases). CDR3 length: 16 residues. Looked up from germline, CDR1 is SQVTM and CDR2 is ANQGSEA. V gave up 6 bases and J gave up 4 bases, with 25 bases separating them. The CDR3 DNA sequence: TGCAGCGTCGCCCCCAGGAGGGGCCCAGGGTCTTACGAGCAGTACTTC. It specifies CSVAPRRGPGSYEQYF.

The CDR3 nucleotides are TGTGCCAGTAGTATCGCGCGTAATGGCTACACCTTC. Its translation is CASSIARNGYTF. The chain has TRBV19 and TRBJ1-2, with D unresolved. The V gene's germline CDR1 is LNHDA and CDR2 SQIVND (reference sequence). The CDR3 is made up of 12 amino acids. V was trimmed by 3 bases and J by 6 bases, leaving 8 bases between them.

CDR3 sequence: CAISDGGTEAFF. The CDR3 nucleotides are TGTGCCATCAGTGATGGGGGGACTGAAGCTTTCTTT. V and J are TRBV10-3 and TRBJ1-1, with TRBD1 as a possible D gene (5 bases). Germline CDR1 is ENHRY and CDR2 is SYGVKD. The V end was cut by 3 bases, the J end by 5 bases, with 7 bases between. The CDR3 length is 12 residues.

This chain connects TRBV29-1 to TRBJ2-3, with D possibly being TRBD2 (6 bases). Germline CDR1 and CDR2: SQVTM and ANQGSEA. Trimming removed 4 bases at V and 4 bases at J, with 18 bases between. The CDR3 is 15 amino acids. Here the CDR3 DNA reads TGCAGCGTTGCCCCGCCCGGGGGATTCCCAGATACGCAGTATTTT. Protein product: CSVAPPGGFPDTQYF.

This chain's CDR3 is CAITRGTGGISPYEQYF. The CDR3 region has the DNA TGTGCCATCACCCGAGGGACAGGGGGCATTTCCCCCTACGAGCAGTACTTC. The V call is TRBV10-3, the J call TRBJ2-7, with 12 bases that match TRBD1. V trimming: 7 bases; J trimming: 2 bases; junction bases outside the gene matches: 12. This CDR3 has 17 residues. Germline V gives CDR1 ENHRY, CDR2 SYGVKD.

The chain carries TRBV5-5 and TRBJ2-7; 11 bases fit TRBD2. V shed 1 base, J shed 7 bases, and the junction held 13 bases outside the gene matches. This CDR3 region has 17 residues. Germline values: CDR1 SGHKS, CDR2 YYEKEE (reference sequence). CDR3 sequence: CASSLRTSGSLRREQYF. The CDR3 region has the DNA TGTGCCAGCAGCTTGAGGACTAGCGGGTCCCTAAGGAGGGAGCAGTACTTC.

The genes are TRBV18 and TRBJ2-7; the D gene is possibly TRBD2 (5 bases). V lost 1 base to trimming and J lost 3 bases, with 13 bases between them. CDR3 length equals 15 residues. CDR1 and CDR2 (germline): KGHSH, LQKENI. The CDR3 is CASSPRGRGYYEQYF. Written as DNA, the CDR3 is TGTGCCAGCTCACCACGAGGGAGAGGCTACTACGAGCAGTACTTC.

The gene calls are TRBV6-5 and TRBJ2-1, with 7 bases that match TRBD1. The CDR3 runs to 13 residues. Trimming took 0 bases from V and 14 from J; bases not matched to a gene: 7. In germline, CDR1 is MNHEY, CDR2 SVGAGI. The CDR3 is CASSYSRGQRKFF. In DNA form, the CDR3 reads TGTGCCAGCAGTTACTCGAGGGGACAGCGTAAGTTCTTC.

J is TRBJ2-5 and V is TRBV28; D perhaps matches TRBD2 (6 bases). Germline V lookup: CDR1 MDHEN, CDR2 SYDVKM. The CDR3 totals 14 residues. The ends were cut back, 10 bases at V and 5 bases at J, with 20 bases in the middle. DNA of the CDR3: TGTGCCACTCGGGACTCAGCTCTGGGGGAGACCCAGTACTTC. The encoded protein is CATRDSALGETQYF. Filled out from reference TRBV28 and TRBJ2-5, the complete variable domain reads DVKVTQSSRYLVKRTGEKVFLECVQDMDHENMFWYRQDPGLGLRLIYFSYDVKMKEKGDIPEGYSVSREKKERFSLILESASTNQTSMYLCATRDSALGETQYFGPGTRLLVL.

The chain uses TRBV6-5 and TRBJ2-1; D is perhaps TRBD1 (6 bases). CDR3 length: 14 residues. Germline assignment: CDR1 MNHEY and CDR2 SVGAGI. V lost 5 bases and J lost 13, with 21 bases in between. The CDR3 DNA is TGTGCCAGCAGTACCATACAGGGTTTCGGTCTCCAGTTCTTC. Translation: CASSTIQGFGLQFF.

In this sample, this clone turned up a few times. The chain has TRBV28 and TRBJ1-6, with 8 bases that match TRBD1. Trimming took 8 bases from V and 8 from J; bases not matched to a gene: 11. Germline V gene sequence: CDR1 MDHEN, CDR2 SYDVKM. The CDR3 extends over 15 amino acids. The CDR3 spells CASAPSGGRYSPLHF. The CDR3 DNA reads TGTGCCAGCGCTCCCTCAGGGGGCAGGTATTCACCCCTCCACTTT.

Note on this clone: This sample includes further DNA sequences coding for the same CDR3. The rearrangement joins TRBV11-2 to TRBJ2-7; 10 bases are shared with TRBD1. CDR1 is SGHAT, CDR2 FQNNGV, per germline. This CDR3 is 15 amino acids long. V was pared by 1 base and J by 2 bases, with 2 bases of the junction left unmatched. The CDR3 region is CASSLAGQGPYEQYF. The CDR3 nucleotides read TGTGCCAGCAGCTTAGCGGGACAGGGGCCCTACGAGCAGTACTTC.

J is TRBJ2-3 and V is TRBV19; 14 bases are shared with TRBD2. The CDR3 has 19 residues. CDR1 and CDR2 from the germline V gene are LNHDA and SQIVND (reference sequence). The V segment lost 3 bases and the J segment 4 bases; nucleotides outside the gene matches: 12. CDR3 region: CASSIPGTSGSLWADTQYF. The CDR3 DNA follows: TGTGCCAGTAGTATCCCCGGGACTAGCGGGAGCTTATGGGCAGATACGCAGTATTTT.

This chain joins TRBV27 and TRBJ1-4, with D possibly being TRBD1 (5 bases). Trimming took 5 bases from V and 12 from J, leaving 19 bases between them. The CDR3 runs 14 residues. Germline CDR1 reads MNHEY; CDR2 reads SMNVEV (reference sequence). CDR3 bases: TGTGCCAGCAGTCTAAACAGGCACCCGGGGGAACTGTTTTTT. Translation gives CASSLNRHPGELFF.

In the case of this clone: Other DNA sequences in this specimen translate into the identical CDR3. This chain joins TRBV9 and TRBJ2-2; D perhaps matches TRBD2 (5 bases). Trimming removed 0 bases from V and 1 base from J, with 7 bases in between. Germline CDR1 and CDR2: SGDLS and YYNGEE. This CDR3 has 15 amino acids. CDR3: CASSVVSGNTGELFF. The CDR3 DNA is TGTGCCAGCAGCGTAGTGAGCGGGAACACCGGGGAGCTGTTTTTT.